The clone carrying this TCR beta chain came up a few times. Its specificity is not known. Indicated time point: persistent/refractory GD, antithyroid drugs over 5 years with positive TRAb. There was RNA extracted from PBMCs, and the TCR library was made from it. CDR1 is MDHEN and CDR2 is SYDVKM in the germline V gene. This CDR3 spans 13 amino acids. J was trimmed by 10 bases and V by 6 bases; bases with no gene match: 11. Construction of the TCR beta libraries employed iRepertoire HTBI primers in conjunction with Arm-PCR of CDR3 regions. MiXCR was run by TCRdb on the multiplex PCR reads, yielding one entry per CDR3 protein. This repertoire shows 500,000 to 700,000 distinct CDR3 sequences, about 32% found once; its top ten account for around 40%. This record comes from a study of regulatory T cells in long-lasting Graves disease. On the study more broadly: Disease was considered persistent Graves' disease after over 5 years of antithyroid drugs (with positive TSH receptor antibodies). Broader study findings: Sharing of public clonotypes was greater in persistent patients (2,741) than in new patients (almost 1,000).

Sequencing was performed on peripheral blood mononuclear cells (PBMCs), taken when the disease was refractory, from a patient treated with antithyroid drugs. This chain joins TRBV28 and TRBJ1-2; 7 bases match TRBD1. The receptor was isolated from a female donor with Graves disease. In DNA form, the CDR3 reads TGTGCCAGCAGCCTACAGGGGCCCGGCAACTACACCTTC. Its protein product is CASSLQGPGNYTF.